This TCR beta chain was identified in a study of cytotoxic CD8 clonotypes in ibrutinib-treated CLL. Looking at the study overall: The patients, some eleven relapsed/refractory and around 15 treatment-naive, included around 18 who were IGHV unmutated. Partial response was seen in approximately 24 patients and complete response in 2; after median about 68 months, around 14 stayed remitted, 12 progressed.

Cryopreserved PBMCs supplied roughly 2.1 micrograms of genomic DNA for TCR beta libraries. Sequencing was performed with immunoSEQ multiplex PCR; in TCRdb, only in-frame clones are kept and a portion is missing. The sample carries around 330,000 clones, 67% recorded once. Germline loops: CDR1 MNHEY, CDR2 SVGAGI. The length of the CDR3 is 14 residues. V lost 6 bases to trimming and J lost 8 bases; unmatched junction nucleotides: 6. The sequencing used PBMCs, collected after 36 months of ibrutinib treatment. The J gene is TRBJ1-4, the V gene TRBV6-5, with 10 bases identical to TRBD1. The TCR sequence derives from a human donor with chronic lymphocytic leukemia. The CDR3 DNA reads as TGTGCCAGCAGACCGGGACAGGGGCGAGAAAAACTGTTTTTT. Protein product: CASRPGQGREKLFF.